This TCR beta chain originates from a study of blood T cell repertoires in COVID-19. Study background: Acute-phase and convalescent COVID-19 samples originated in the United States, Italy and Spain. In each case, the material was cDNA or gDNA derived from T cells, B-cell-depleted T cells, or PBMCs.

Per the original data handling: Amplification of reference gene primers provided the estimated nucleated cell counts. The repertoire was sequenced with immunoSEQ multiplex PCR; TCRdb's copy has only in-frame clones and lacks some. V and J calls and clone size come straight from that table; D and trimming were deduced from the DNA. The data hold some 190,000 clones, with approximately 81% observed a single time. V lost 2 bases, J lost 2 bases, and 17 bases lay in between. The CDR3 covers 17 residues. In germline, CDR1 is SGHDN, CDR2 FVKESK. Seattle-derived patients entered the study during active infection and were followed longitudinally.

The clonotype comes from a person between 65 and 79 years old with COVID-19, enrolled during active disease. The J gene is TRBJ2-3, the V gene TRBV14, with D possibly matching TRBD1 (6 bases). The sequenced material came from peripheral blood. DNA for the CDR3: TGTGCCAGCAGCCAAATCAGGGTGGGGGCCCACACAGATACGCAGTATTTT. Encoded protein: CASSQIRVGAHTDTQYF.